Below are 3 T cell receptor beta chains sequenced from a single sample in a study of T cell changes during pregnancy in multiple sclerosis. Only in-frame clones appear in the TCRdb table, and some are missing; sequencing was by immunoSEQ multiplex PCR. Of over 85,000 clones in the sample, roughly nine tenths were seen once. The input for sequencing was peripheral blood, taken in the second trimester of pregnancy. The receptors shown here come from a female donor in good health, enrolled as a control in a pregnancy study.

The genes are TRBV6-1 and TRBJ2-6, with 9 bases fitting TRBD1. Germline trimming cut 2 bases from V and 2 bases from J; bases unmatched to any gene: 4. Germline loops: CDR1 MNHNS, CDR2 SASEGT. The CDR3 covers 17 residues. For the CDR3, the DNA is TGTGCCAGCAGTGAACTTAGGACAGGGGCTGGGGCCAACGTCCTGACTTTC. This translates into CASSELRTGAGANVLTF.

V gene TRBV4-3 combines with J gene TRBJ2-1, with D perhaps TRBD2 (6 bases). The ends were cut back, 1 base at V and 9 bases at J, with 10 bases in the middle. Germline assignment: CDR1 LGHNA and CDR2 YSLEER. This CDR3 has 13 residues. The CDR3 sequence: CASSQARAGEQFF. The CDR3 region has the DNA TGCGCCAGCAGCCAAGCAAGAGCGGGTGAGCAGTTCTTC.

CDR3 residues: CSINRAGANVLTF. DNA for the CDR3: TGCAGCATAAACAGGGCTGGGGCCAACGTCCTGACTTTC. The chain is built from TRBV29-1 and TRBJ2-6, with D perhaps TRBD1 (6 bases). Germline assignment: CDR1 SQVTM and CDR2 ANQGSEA. V was trimmed by 8 bases and J by 2 bases, leaving 10 bases between them. CDR3 size: 13 residues.